One sample yielded the 28 T cell receptor beta chains listed below, sequenced in a study of early T cells in non-severe SARS-CoV-2 infection. TCRdb reprocessed the 5' RACE reads via MiXCR and lists one record per CDR3 protein. This table has over 20,000 distinct CDR3 sequences, 5% appearing once. What was sequenced was whole blood. The receptors shown here come from an adult who was a healthcare worker with PCR-confirmed SARS-CoV-2 infection or an uninfected control (not recorded which).

This clonotype was seen repeatedly, ten times or more. This chain uses TRBV6-2 or TRBV6-3 with TRBJ1-1, with unresolved D. The CDR3 length is 13 residues. V was pared by 4 bases and J by 1 base, with 7 bases between. Germline V gene data show CDR1 as MNHEY and CDR2 as SVGEGT. This chain's CDR3 is CASSSIPNTEAFF. CDR3 coding DNA: TGTGCCAGCAGTTCGATACCGAACACTGAAGCTTTCTTT.

This clonotype was recorded at least ten times. This chain uses TRBV20-1 with TRBJ2-3; 7 bases match TRBD1. J lost 1 base, V lost 3 bases, and 4 bases had no gene match. The CDR3 runs 14 residues. Germline V lookup: CDR1 DFQATT, CDR2 SNEGSKA (reference sequence). Written as DNA, the CDR3 is TGCAGTGCTAGTAGACAGGGAGGCACAGATACGCAGTATTTT. Amino acid sequence: CSASRQGGTDTQYF.

The chain combines TRBV25-1 with TRBJ2-3; 10 nucleotides match TRBD2. The V segment lost 4 bases and the J segment 5 bases; nucleotides outside the gene matches: 6. CDR3 length: 15 amino acids. The germline V gene has CDR1 MGHDK and CDR2 SYGVNS. The CDR3 reads CASSVVLAGEDTQYF. In DNA form, the CDR3 reads TGTGCCAGCAGTGTTGTCCTAGCGGGGGAAGATACGCAGTATTTT.

This clonotype occurred a few times. CDR3: CASSFMLSDSYEQYF. The CDR3 DNA reads as TGTGCCAGCAGTTTCATGCTGTCAGACTCCTACGAGCAGTACTTC. The chain joins TRBV28 to TRBJ2-7, with unresolved D. This CDR3 is built from 15 residues. Per the germline V gene, CDR1 is MDHEN and CDR2 is SYDVKM. The V gene lost 3 bases and the J gene lost 0 bases, with 12 bases spanning the gap. Using reference TRBV28 and TRBJ2-7 for the parts outside the CDR3, the full variable domain is DVKVTQSSRYLVKRTGEKVFLECVQDMDHENMFWYRQDPGLGLRLIYFSYDVKMKEKGDIPEGYSVSREKKERFSLILESASTNQTSMYLCASSFMLSDSYEQYFGPGTRLTVT.

This clonotype was detected ten times or more. The chain joins TRBV10-1 to TRBJ2-2; no definite D call. Trimming cost V 5 bases and J 2 bases, with 6 bases left between them. Germline V gene sequence: CDR1 WNHNN, CDR2 SYGVQD (reference sequence). The CDR3 has 13 residues. In nucleotides, the CDR3 is TGCGCCAGCAGTCGGCAAAACACCGGGGAGCTGTTTTTT. Encoded protein: CASSRQNTGELFF.

The V gene is TRBV6-9, the J gene TRBJ2-7; D remains ambiguous. CDR3 size: 12 residues. The V end lost 4 bases, the J end lost 7 bases, and 11 bases lay between the germline ends. Germline-derived CDR1 and CDR2 are MNHGY and SVAAGI. This chain's CDR3 is CASSSRDDEQYF. CDR3 DNA: TGTGCCAGCAGTTCTAGGGATGATGAGCAGTACTTC.

This clonotype was seen only a few times. The chain has TRBV6-6 and TRBJ2-2; D may be TRBD1 (6 bases). Germline V gene sequence: CDR1 MNHNY, CDR2 SVGAGI (reference sequence). This CDR3 is built from 17 residues. The ends were cut back, 0 bases at V and 1 base at J, with 12 bases in the middle. This chain's CDR3 is CASSYSRPQGNTGELFF. CDR3 nucleotide sequence: TGTGCCAGCAGTTACTCGCGTCCACAGGGGAACACCGGGGAGCTGTTTTTT.

This clonotype occurred a few times. The rearrangement links TRBV7-9 to TRBJ2-5; 11 bases map to TRBD2. V lost 4 bases to trimming and J lost 6 bases; unmatched junction nucleotides: 10. The CDR3 has 16 residues. Germline V CDR1 and CDR2: SEHNR, FQNEAQ (reference sequence). DNA of the CDR3: TGTGCCAGCAGCTCCTTTAGCGGGGGGGCTGGTCAGACCCAGTACTTC. This gives the protein CASSSFSGGAGQTQYF.

This clonotype was observed a handful of times. The chain has TRBV5-1 and TRBJ1-4; 8 bases map to TRBD1. The CDR3 consists of 15 residues. Losses at the gene ends were 5 bases for V and 7 bases for J; bases not matched to a gene: 10. Looked up from germline, CDR1 is SGHRS and CDR2 is YFSETQ. CDR3 sequence (DNA): TGCGCCAGCAGTTCGGGACAGGCGGGGTTTGAAAAACTGTTTTTT. As protein: CASSSGQAGFEKLFF.

This clonotype is judged medium-sized (0.01 to 0.1%). The chain has TRBV11-2 and TRBJ1-2, with TRBD1 matching over 7 bases. The CDR3 extends over 13 amino acids. The ends lost 1 base at V and 8 bases at J; junction bases unmatched: 4. The germline CDR1 and CDR2 sequences are SGHAT and FQNNGV. As DNA, the CDR3 is TGTGCCAGCAGCTTAGGACAGGGACGGGGCTACACCTTC. Protein: CASSLGQGRGYTF.

The sample holds many counts of this clonotype. The J gene is TRBJ2-3, the V gene TRBV4-3; TRBD2 aligns across 11 bases. The V gene end was trimmed by 1 base and the J gene end by 6 bases; junction bases not matched to a gene: 9. Germline CDR1 reads LGHNA; CDR2 reads YSLEER. The CDR3 totals 17 residues. CDR3 sequence: CASSQASGASGGDTQYF. DNA for the CDR3: TGCGCCAGCAGCCAAGCCTCTGGGGCTAGCGGGGGGGATACGCAGTATTTT.

This clonotype was detected ten times or more. This chain links TRBV11-3 with TRBJ2-2; D gene unclear. The ends were cut back, 8 bases at V and 5 bases at J, with 12 bases in the middle. Germline CDR1 SGHNT, CDR2 YENEEA. This CDR3 spans 13 amino acids. The CDR3: CASGPVLTGELFF. In DNA, the CDR3 is TGTGCCAGCGGGCCTGTCCTGACCGGGGAGCTGTTTTTT.

At least ten counts were recorded for this clonotype. This chain joins TRBV6-2 or TRBV6-3 and TRBJ2-7; D is undetermined. Germline V gives CDR1 MNHEY, CDR2 SVGEGT. With 4 bases removed from V and 7 bases from J, the gap between germline ends came to 11 bases. The CDR3 spans 12 residues. Here the CDR3 reads CASSSRAPEQYF. CDR3 coding DNA: TGTGCCAGCAGTTCCCGGGCGCCAGAGCAGTACTTC.

The J gene is TRBJ2-3, the V gene TRBV6-5, with no clear D. From germline, CDR1 is MNHEY and CDR2 SVGAGI. The CDR3 sequence is 16 residues long. V lost 6 bases and J 1 base, leaving 17 bases between the germline ends. The CDR3 spells CASSPRVSDRTDTQYF. CDR3 coding DNA: TGTGCCAGCAGCCCCCGGGTCAGCGATCGCACAGATACGCAGTATTTT.

This clonotype was recorded many times. The V call is TRBV3-2, the J call TRBJ2-1; the table assigns TRBD1, which was not confirmed against the DNA. TRBV3-2 is annotated as a pseudogene. This CDR3 comprises 15 residues. CDR3 DNA sequence: TGTGCCAGCAGCACCGGGACAGGGGGTATCGATGAGCAGTTCTTC. Translating gives CASSTGTGGIDEQFF.

This clonotype was detected only a few times. CDR3 residues: CASSPGTSDYNEQFF. CDR3 nucleotide sequence: TGTGCCAGCAGTCCCGGGACTAGCGACTACAATGAGCAGTTCTTC. The chain has TRBV27 and TRBJ2-1, with 10 nucleotides matching TRBD2. The CDR3 contains 15 residues. V lost 5 bases, J lost 3 bases, and 4 bases stayed unmatched. Germline-derived CDR1 and CDR2 are MNHEY and SMNVEV (reference sequence).

This clonotype has at least ten counts. DNA of the CDR3: TGTGCCAGCAGCCCCGACAGGGGGAACTATGGCTACACCTTC. It yields the protein CASSPDRGNYGYTF. The genes are TRBV7-2 and TRBJ1-2; TRBD1 matches 9 bases. After removal of 5 bases from V and 2 bases from J, the junction contained 3 bases not matched to a gene. Germline CDR1 and CDR2: SGHTA and FQGNSA. The CDR3 has 14 amino acids.

This clonotype is medium-sized by share. This chain connects TRBV6-6 to TRBJ2-7; a possible D gene is TRBD2 (6 bases). Trimming removed 8 bases from V and 0 bases from J, with 20 bases in between. Looked up from germline, CDR1 is MNHNY and CDR2 is SVGAGI (reference sequence). The CDR3 is 16 amino acids. The CDR3: CASGHPLAGSSYEQYF. DNA of the CDR3: TGTGCCAGCGGCCACCCCCTTGCGGGAAGCTCCTACGAGCAGTACTTC.

This clonotype was recorded many times. The rearrangement links TRBV18 to TRBJ2-2, with 7 bases matching TRBD1. V gave up 10 bases and J gave up 1 base; unmatched junction bases: 15. CDR1 KGHSH and CDR2 LQKENI come from the germline V gene. This CDR3 comprises 17 residues. CDR3 DNA sequence: TGTGCCATCAGAACGGACAGGAGAACAAGGAACACCGGGGAGCTGTTTTTT. It encodes CAIRTDRRTRNTGELFF.

The CDR3 region is CASSLGIRTDTQYF. Here the CDR3 DNA reads TGTGCCAGCAGCTTAGGTATACGCACAGATACGCAGTATTTT. The chain has TRBV5-6 and TRBJ2-3; D gene unclear. The V end was cut by 2 bases, the J end by 1 base, with 8 bases between. The CDR3 runs 14 residues. From germline, CDR1 is SGHDT and CDR2 YYEEEE.

This clonotype came up many times. J is TRBJ2-7 and V is TRBV4-3; 9 bases match TRBD1. The CDR3 contains 16 residues. Per the germline V gene, CDR1 is LGHNA and CDR2 is YSLEER. V lost 5 bases and J lost 2; bases outside the gene matches: 10. The CDR3 DNA follows: TGCGCCAGCAGCTCTACCTATGGGACAGGGACCTACGAGCAGTACTTC. It specifies CASSSTYGTGTYEQYF.

This clonotype was found many times. The gene calls are TRBV7-3 and TRBJ2-3; no clear D. V was shortened by 2 bases and J by 4 bases, with 10 bases between the two germline ends. The CDR3 consists of 14 residues. The germline CDR1 and CDR2 sequences are SGHTA and FQGTGA. The CDR3 bases are TGTGCCAGCAGCTTATCCCGAAGCTCAGATACGCAGTATTTT. Translation gives CASSLSRSSDTQYF.

By frequency in the sample, this clonotype is medium-sized. The chain links TRBV27 to TRBJ1-2; no definite D call. This CDR3 has 13 amino acids. Trimming shortened V by 5 bases and J by 3 bases, and 10 bases separated the two germline ends. In germline, CDR1 is MNHEY, CDR2 SMNVEV (reference sequence). CDR3 coding DNA: TGTGCCAGCAGTCCCCGGGAGGACTATGGCTACACCTTC. It specifies CASSPREDYGYTF.

The chain carries TRBV5-6 and TRBJ2-3; D is ambiguous. V lost 4 bases to trimming and J lost 4 bases, with 13 bases between them. The CDR3 is 14 amino acids. The V gene's germline CDR1 is SGHDT and CDR2 YYEEEE. The CDR3 reads CASSLPGWADTQYF. For the CDR3, the DNA is TGTGCCAGCAGCCTGCCCGGATGGGCAGATACGCAGTATTTT.

This clonotype turned up a few times. This chain joins TRBV6-6 and TRBJ2-7, with 7 bases matching TRBD2. J gave up 1 base and V 7 bases, and 13 bases lay outside the gene matches. Germline CDR1 reads MNHNY; CDR2 reads SVGAGI (reference sequence). This CDR3 is 16 amino acids long. CDR3 DNA: TGTGCCAGCACCGAGGTGGGGCTAGCGGAGTCCTACGAGCAGTACTTC. This gives the protein CASTEVGLAESYEQYF.

This clonotype was recorded many times. This chain uses TRBV13 with TRBJ1-1; 7 bases map to TRBD1. Trimming cost V 6 bases and J 0 bases; bases outside gene matches: 4. There are 14 residues in the CDR3. CDR1 is PRHDT, CDR2 FYEKMQ, per germline (reference sequence). Written as DNA, the CDR3 is TGTGCCAGCAGTCGGGACAGAGTGAACACTGAAGCTTTCTTT. Translating gives CASSRDRVNTEAFF.

This clonotype was picked up a small number of times. The chain combines TRBV15 with TRBJ2-5; D gene uncertain. The germline gives CDR1 LNHNV, CDR2 YYDKDF (reference sequence). V lost 5 bases and J 5 bases, leaving 9 bases between the germline ends. This CDR3 region has 12 residues. The CDR3 DNA is TGTGCCACCAGCCCCTTCGAGGAGACCCAGTACTTC. Translated: CATSPFEETQYF.

Ten or more counts support this clonotype. The chain employs TRBV2 and TRBJ1-4; D gene ambiguous. The CDR3 is made up of 13 amino acids. Germline V CDR1 and CDR2: SNHLY, FYNNEI. Trimming stripped 6 bases from V and 1 base from J, with 6 bases between. The DNA of the CDR3 is TGTGCCAGCAGCCGGGGAACTAATGAAAAACTGTTTTTT. It is translated as CASSRGTNEKLFF.